The 22 T cell receptor beta chains below were found in one sample sequenced in a study of neurological immune-mediated disorders. TCRdb redid the calling of the 5' RACE reads with MiXCR, one entry per CDR3 protein. The table shows tens of thousands of distinct CDR3 sequences, with 4.5% occurring only once. The sample taken for sequencing was PBMCs. The receptors come from a man younger than 45 with multiple sclerosis.

This clonotype was seen many times. The rearrangement joins TRBV20-1 to TRBJ2-7; 10 bases are shared with TRBD2. This CDR3 comprises 17 residues. J lost 3 bases, V lost 4 bases, and 15 bases had no gene match. CDR1 and CDR2 from the germline V gene are DFQATT and SNEGSKA (reference sequence). CDR3: CSAKNLPRLAGLYEQYF. In nucleotides, the CDR3 is TGCAGTGCTAAAAATTTACCCCGACTAGCGGGTCTCTACGAGCAGTACTTC.

This clonotype has more than one count but fewer than ten. A junction boundary mismatches the germline segment, possibly from a read error. The V and J genes are TRBV6-2 or TRBV6-3 and TRBJ1-5; D may be TRBD1 (5 bases). Germline CDR1 and CDR2: MNHEY and SVGEGT. This CDR3 comprises 13 residues. Written as DNA, the CDR3 is TGTGCCACCTCGGGACGGTTCAATCAGCCCCAGAATTTT. Its protein is CATSGRFNQPQNF.

This clonotype has a handful of counts. The rearrangement links TRBV28 to TRBJ2-5; a weak D match, TRBD2 (6 bases). This CDR3 spans 17 amino acids. V was clipped by 3 bases and J by 5 bases, with 22 bases between them. CDR1 is MDHEN and CDR2 is SYDVKM in the germline V gene. Here the CDR3 reads CASSFPLRLPAGETQYF. For the CDR3, the DNA is TGTGCCAGCAGTTTTCCTTTGAGACTTCCTGCGGGGGAGACCCAGTACTTC.

This clonotype was observed many times. The chain is built from TRBV20-1 and TRBJ1-4; D uncertain. From germline, CDR1 is DFQATT and CDR2 SNEGSKA (reference sequence). The V gene lost 3 bases and the J gene lost 7 bases, with 15 bases spanning the gap. The CDR3 sequence is 14 residues long. The CDR3 here is CSASPSLVGEKLFF. The CDR3 DNA reads TGCAGTGCTAGCCCTTCGTTGGTTGGTGAAAAACTGTTTTTT.

This clonotype has a count of ten or more. V gene TRBV6-5 combines with J gene TRBJ1-1, with D tentatively TRBD1 (6 bases). CDR1 is MNHEY, CDR2 SVGAGI, per germline. This CDR3 contains 16 residues. V lost 4 bases, J lost 1 base, and 16 bases lay in between. The CDR3 DNA follows: TGTGCCAGCAGTTCACTTACAGGGCATGGGAACACTGAAGCTTTCTTT. Translated: CASSSLTGHGNTEAFF.

This clonotype occurred a few times. The J gene is TRBJ2-3, the V gene TRBV18; a possible D gene is TRBD1 (5 bases). The CDR3 consists of 15 residues. Between the trimmed V and J ends, which lost 3 bases and 3 bases, there was a span of 13 bases. Germline CDR1 is KGHSH and CDR2 is LQKENI. The CDR3, as DNA: TGTGCCAGCTCACCCCAGGGAAAGGGAACAGATACGCAGTATTTT. Encoded protein: CASSPQGKGTDTQYF.

The V call is TRBV20-1, the J call TRBJ2-3; no reliable D call. CDR1 DFQATT and CDR2 SNEGSKA come from the germline V gene (reference sequence). The V gene lost 6 bases and the J gene lost 2 bases, with 15 bases spanning the gap. The CDR3 is 14 residues long. CDR3 nucleotide sequence: TGCAGTGCCCGACTTGGTTCTAACACAGATACGCAGTATTTT. This sequence encodes CSARLGSNTDTQYF.

This clonotype was recorded at least ten times. V gene TRBV10-3 combines with J gene TRBJ2-1, with D hard to call. Trimming took 4 bases from V and 8 from J, leaving 9 bases between them. CDR1 is ENHRY, CDR2 SYGVKD, per germline. The CDR3 spans 12 residues. In DNA, the CDR3 is TGTGCCATCAGTGGACCAGTGGATGAGCAGTTCTTC. It yields the protein CAISGPVDEQFF.

The chain links TRBV12-3 or TRBV12-4 to TRBJ1-1; 7 bases match TRBD1. This CDR3 has 14 residues. With 7 bases clipped from V and 2 bases from J, the junction kept 7 bases outside the gene matches. The CDR3 bases are TGTGCCAGCACCTTCACAGGGGAAAACACTGAAGCTTTCTTT. This encodes CASTFTGENTEAFF.

This clonotype was recorded many times. The chain carries TRBV4-1 and TRBJ2-3; D perhaps matches TRBD1 (6 bases). V lost 4 bases and J lost 14, with 31 bases in between. The germline CDR1 and CDR2 sequences are MGHRA and YSYEKL. CDR3 size: 17 residues. The chain's CDR3 is CASSPTGTREIWRPRYF. As DNA, the CDR3 is TGCGCCAGCAGCCCAACTGGGACAAGGGAAATCTGGCGACCGCGGTATTTT.

This clonotype was detected many times. Germline and junction disagree at one end, which may indicate a read error. V usage is TRBV27 and J usage is TRBJ1-6; D gene ambiguous. This CDR3 has 15 amino acids. CDR1 MNHEY and CDR2 SMNVEV come from the germline V gene (reference sequence). The CDR3 region has the DNA TGTGCCAGCAAAAAAACTACCCCCTCGAATTCACCCCTCAACTTT. Translating it yields CASKKTTPSNSPLNF.

This clonotype was recorded many times. The J gene is TRBJ1-2, the V gene TRBV6-5; 11 nucleotides agree with TRBD1. Losses at the gene ends were 2 bases for V and 4 bases for J; bases not matched to a gene: 6. Germline V CDR1 and CDR2: MNHEY, SVGAGI. The CDR3 has 16 residues. CDR3 sequence reads: CASSYIRTGGSYGYTF. CDR3 coding DNA: TGTGCCAGCAGTTACATTCGGACAGGGGGCAGCTATGGCTACACCTTC.

In this sample, this clonotype turned up many times. This chain joins TRBV5-6 and TRBJ2-1, with D hard to call. CDR3 length: 15 amino acids. The V gene lost 0 bases and the J gene lost 2 bases, with 9 bases spanning the gap. CDR1 is SGHDT, CDR2 YYEEEE, per germline. CDR3 sequence (DNA): TGTGCCAGCAGCTTGGTGGGCCGGCCCTACAATGAGCAGTTCTTC. This encodes CASSLVGRPYNEQFF. Drawing the rest from reference TRBV5-6 and TRBJ2-1, the complete variable domain is DAGVTQSPTHLIKTRGQQVTLRCSPKSGHDTVSWYQQALGQGPQFIFQYYEEEERQRGNFPDRFSGHQFPNYSSELNVNALLLGDSALYLCASSLVGRPYNEQFFGPGTRLTVL.

This clonotype was recorded many times. J is TRBJ2-3 and V is TRBV7-6; D remains ambiguous. The V gene's germline CDR1 is SGHVS and CDR2 FNYEAQ. CDR3 length: 12 residues. Trimming took 2 bases from V and 6 from J, leaving 6 bases between them. The CDR3 spells CASSLNSDTQYF. In DNA form, the CDR3 reads TGTGCCAGCAGCTTAAACAGTGATACGCAGTATTTT.

This clonotype was seen many times. This rearrangement joins TRBV5-6 to TRBJ2-1; D gene uncertain. CDR3 length: 14 residues. Deletions cut 0 bases from V and 1 base from J, with 5 bases between. Germline V gene data show CDR1 as SGHDT and CDR2 as YYEEEE. In DNA form, the CDR3 reads TGTGCCAGCAGCTTGGATCTGTCCTACAATGAGCAGTTCTTC. Translating gives CASSLDLSYNEQFF. Filled out from reference TRBV5-6 and TRBJ2-1, the complete variable domain reads DAGVTQSPTHLIKTRGQQVTLRCSPKSGHDTVSWYQQALGQGPQFIFQYYEEEERQRGNFPDRFSGHQFPNYSSELNVNALLLGDSALYLCASSLDLSYNEQFFGPGTRLTVL.

V is TRBV12-3 or TRBV12-4 and J is TRBJ1-3; D ambiguous. Trimming removed 6 bases at V and 2 bases at J, with 5 bases between. The CDR3 contains 12 residues. The CDR3 here is CASRLTGNTIYF. CDR3 in DNA: TGTGCCAGCAGGCTCACTGGAAACACCATATATTTT.

This clonotype was detected only a few times. The junction departs from germline at one end; a sequencing error may be responsible. This chain links TRBV24-1 with TRBJ1-6; D gene unclear. Germline loops: CDR1 KGHDR, CDR2 SFDVKD. CDR3 length: 14 amino acids. CDR3 region: CATSDLMRDSPLNF. The CDR3 DNA follows: TGTGCCACCAGTGATTTGATGAGGGATTCACCCCTCAACTTT.

This clonotype has a count of ten or more. The chain is built from TRBV5-1 and TRBJ2-1; 9 bases are shared with TRBD2. The V and J ends lost 4 bases and 4 bases, in that order; junction bases with no gene match: 6. Germline CDR1 reads SGHRS; CDR2 reads YFSETQ. The CDR3 runs 15 residues. The CDR3 reads CASSRAGGHYNEQFF. The CDR3, as DNA: TGCGCCAGCAGCCGAGCGGGGGGCCATTACAATGAGCAGTTCTTC.

This clonotype was detected a few times. CDR3 in DNA: TGTGCCAGCAGCCCGGGACTAGCGGGGGATCCTACGCAGTATTTT. It translates to CASSPGLAGDPTQYF. The chain carries TRBV3-1 and TRBJ2-3; 14 bases are a match to TRBD2. The CDR3 is 15 amino acids. V lost 4 bases, J lost 8 bases, and 5 bases stayed unmatched. Germline V gene data show CDR1 as LGHDT and CDR2 as YNNKEL (reference sequence).

This clonotype was detected ten times or more. This chain links TRBV20-1 with TRBJ1-2; no definite D call. Deletions cut 1 base from V and 8 bases from J, with 11 bases between. The CDR3 covers 12 residues. Germline V gene data show CDR1 as DFQATT and CDR2 as SNEGSKA (reference sequence). The DNA of the CDR3 is TGCAGTGCTAGAGGCCCTACGGGGGGCTACACCTTC. Its protein is CSARGPTGGYTF.

This chain connects TRBV5-1 to TRBJ2-3; 7 positions agree with TRBD2. Looked up from germline, CDR1 is SGHRS and CDR2 is YFSETQ. V dropped 0 bases and J dropped 4; count of bases not matched to a gene: 2. The CDR3 contains 14 residues. The DNA of the CDR3 is TGCGCCAGCAGCTTGGAACGGGGGGCAGATACGCAGTATTTT. Protein product: CASSLERGADTQYF. Drawing the rest from reference TRBV5-1 and TRBJ2-3, the complete variable domain is KAGVTQTPRYLIKTRGQQVTLSCSPISGHRSVSWYQQTPGQGLQFLFEYFSETQRNKGNFPGRFSGRQFSNSRSEMNVSTLELGDSALYLCASSLERGADTQYFGPGTRLTVL.

The sample holds a few counts of this clonotype. The J gene is TRBJ2-4, the V gene TRBV7-8; D possibly corresponds to TRBD1 (6 bases). The CDR3 totals 16 residues. Trimming stripped 1 base from V and 1 base from J, with 11 bases between. CDR1 SGHVS and CDR2 FQNEAQ come from the germline V gene. CDR3 nucleotides: TGTGCCAGCAGCTTAGAGGGGGTAGTGGCCAAAAACATTCAGTACTTC. It yields the protein CASSLEGVVAKNIQYF.